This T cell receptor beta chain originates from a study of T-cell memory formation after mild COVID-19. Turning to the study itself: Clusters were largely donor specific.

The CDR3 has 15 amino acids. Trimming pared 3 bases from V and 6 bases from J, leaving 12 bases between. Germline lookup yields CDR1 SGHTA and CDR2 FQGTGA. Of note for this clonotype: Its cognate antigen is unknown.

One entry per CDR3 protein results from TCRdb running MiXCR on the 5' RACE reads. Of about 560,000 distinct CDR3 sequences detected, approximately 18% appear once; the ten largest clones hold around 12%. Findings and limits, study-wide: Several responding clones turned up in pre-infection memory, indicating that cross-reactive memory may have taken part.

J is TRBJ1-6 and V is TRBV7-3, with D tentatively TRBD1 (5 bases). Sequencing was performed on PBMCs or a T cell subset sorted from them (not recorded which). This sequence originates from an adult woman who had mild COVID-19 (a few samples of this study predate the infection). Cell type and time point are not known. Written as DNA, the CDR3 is TGTGCCAGCAGCTTCGCAGGGTTCGGTAATTCACCCCTCCACTTT. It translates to CASSFAGFGNSPLHF.